This note documents a single TCR beta chain sequence. Per the original data handling: Reference gene primer amplification gave nucleated cell count estimates. Repertoires were generated with immunoSEQ multiplex PCR, while TCRdb's copy carries only in-frame clones and drops some. For V, J and clone size, that table is used; D and trimming come from the DNA. The sample contains approximately 180,000 clones, about 80% of which appear only once. These data belong to a study of blood T cell repertoires in COVID-19. The CDR3 runs to 15 residues. V lost 6 bases to trimming and J lost 8 bases; unmatched junction nucleotides: 8. Per the germline V gene, CDR1 is SNHLY and CDR2 is FYNNEI.

The sequence was obtained from a woman aged 70 to 79 with acute or convalescent COVID-19. Sequencing was performed on peripheral blood. This chain uses TRBV2 with TRBJ2-1, with 12 bases aligning to TRBD2. The chain's CDR3 is CASRGGLAGIDEQFF. For the CDR3, the DNA is TGTGCCAGCAGGGGCGGACTAGCGGGAATCGATGAGCAGTTCTTC.